A single TCR beta chain is shown here with its context. Per the germline V gene, CDR1 is SNHLY and CDR2 is FYNNEI. The CDR3 has 15 amino acids. With 4 bases removed from V and 3 bases from J, the gap between germline ends came to 15 bases. Methods used by the authors: Out-of-frame sequences were removed, leaving about 2,300,000 distinct TCRbeta sequences. Assay used: immunoSEQ multiplex PCR; TCRdb lists only in-frame clones, some missing. That table is the source of V, J and clone size, and D and trimming were worked out from the DNA. The table lists tens of thousands of clones, 60% to 85% of them singletons, with around 4.3% in the top ten. The sort gate was single viable CD3+CD4+CD8-CD45RO+ cells for memory CD4+ T cells. Total CD4+ T cells were enriched by CD4 positive selection. The entry originates in a study of memory CD4+ T cells and cytomegalovirus serostatus.

The sequence was obtained from an adult in good health and CMV-seropositive. The chain recombines TRBV2 with TRBJ2-5, with no clear D. Input material: memory CD4+ T cells from blood. CDR3 loop: CASSGSRILKETQYF. The CDR3 region has the DNA TGTGCCAGCAGTGGTTCGAGGATCCTGAAAGAGACCCAGTACTTC.